The 20 T cell receptor beta chains below all came from one sample that was sequenced in a study of shared clonotypes between healthy human individuals. This table comes from immunoSEQ multiplex PCR, and its TCRdb copy is limited to in-frame clones, with some not included. The sample includes 2,500,000 or so clones, 90% to 95% seen only once; the top ten take more than 0.35%. The sample was naive CD4+ T cells from PBMCs. Stated subset: CD45RA+ positively selected. All receptors derive from a man aged 18 to 29 in good health. Some clones in this sample may be carry-over from other donors' samples.

The chain employs TRBV10-1 and TRBJ2-7, with TRBD2 matching over 8 bases. The V gene's germline CDR1 is WNHNN and CDR2 SYGVQD (reference sequence). Trimming took 0 bases from V and 4 from J; bases not matched to a gene: 5. The CDR3 is 15 amino acids. The chain's CDR3 is CASSESSGTPYEQYF. Written as DNA, the CDR3 is TGCGCCAGCAGTGAGTCTAGCGGGACACCTTACGAGCAGTACTTC.

The rearrangement links TRBV11-3 to TRBJ2-3; D is perhaps TRBD2 (7 bases). The CDR3 consists of 15 residues. Trimming shortened V by 3 bases and J by 4 bases, and 14 bases separated the two germline ends. Germline loops: CDR1 SGHNT, CDR2 YENEEA. The CDR3, as DNA: TGTGCCAGCAGCTTGGGCGGGGGCCCTGCAGATACGCAGTATTTT. Protein product: CASSLGGGPADTQYF. Filled out from reference TRBV11-3 and TRBJ2-3, the complete variable domain reads EAGVVQSPRYKIIEKKQPVAFWCNPISGHNTLYWYLQNLGQGPELLIRYENEEAVDDSQLPKDRFSAERLKGVDSTLKIQPAELGDSAVYLCASSLGGGPADTQYFGPGTRLTVL.

The J gene is TRBJ2-6, the V gene TRBV28; D not resolved. CDR3 length equals 15 residues. V was pared by 2 bases and J by 2 bases, with 7 bases between. Germline CDR1 reads MDHEN; CDR2 reads SYDVKM. In DNA form, the CDR3 reads TGTGCCAGCAGTTTAGCGGTCCCTGGGGCCAACGTCCTGACTTTC. Translated: CASSLAVPGANVLTF.

This chain uses TRBV5-1 with TRBJ1-4; D uncertain. V dropped 7 bases and J dropped 11 bases, with 39 bases sitting between them. From germline, CDR1 is SGHRS and CDR2 YFSETQ. This CDR3 is 20 amino acids long. The DNA of the CDR3 is TGCGCCAGCGCGAACAAATCGCCGGCTTCATCGGATAACCGGAGGGATAAACTGTTTTTT. Amino acid sequence: CASANKSPASSDNRRDKLFF.

The rearrangement joins TRBV19 to TRBJ2-5; no firm D call. CDR3 length: 12 amino acids. From germline, CDR1 is LNHDA and CDR2 SQIVND (reference sequence). The germline V and J ends were trimmed by 7 bases and 3 bases, with 9 bases remaining between them. This chain's CDR3 is CASKDGEETQYF. CDR3 nucleotides: TGTGCCAGTAAGGATGGAGAAGAGACCCAGTACTTC.

The chain links TRBV20-1 to TRBJ2-5, with D maybe TRBD2 (6 bases). V lost 6 bases, J lost 5 bases, and 10 bases lay in between. This CDR3 comprises 11 residues. Germline V gives CDR1 DFQATT, CDR2 SNEGSKA (reference sequence). The CDR3 DNA reads as TGCAGTGCCAAGCGGGCGGAGACCCAGTACTTC. Protein product: CSAKRAETQYF.

The chain couples TRBV28 to TRBJ1-5; the D gene is possibly TRBD1 (5 bases). This CDR3 is 13 amino acids long. From germline, CDR1 is MDHEN and CDR2 SYDVKM. V gave up 6 bases and J gave up 4 bases, with 10 bases separating them. This CDR3 is CASRGVGNQPQHF. The CDR3 DNA reads TGTGCCAGCAGGGGGGTCGGGAATCAGCCCCAGCATTTT.

The chain employs TRBV19 and TRBJ2-7; 9 bases are a match to TRBD2. The CDR3 covers 17 residues. Germline V gene data show CDR1 as LNHDA and CDR2 as SQIVND (reference sequence). Germline trimming cut 4 bases from V and 2 bases from J; bases unmatched to any gene: 12. CDR3 sequence (DNA): TGTGCCAGTAGTACCTCCGGGCTAGCGGGAACCCCCTACGAGCAGTACTTC. Translating it yields CASSTSGLAGTPYEQYF.

CDR3 sequence (DNA): TGCGCCAGCAGCTTGTGGGGAGGGGCCAACGTTGCAACTAATGAAAAACTGTTTTTT. Translating gives CASSLWGGANVATNEKLFF. This rearrangement joins TRBV5-1 to TRBJ1-4, with D perhaps matching TRBD1 (5 bases). The CDR3 length is 19 residues. The V end lost 1 base, the J end lost 0 bases, and 19 bases lay between the germline ends. Per germline, CDR1 SGHRS and CDR2 YFSETQ.

The chain couples TRBV9 to TRBJ1-3, with D perhaps matching TRBD1 (6 bases). The CDR3 length is 16 residues. Germline loops: CDR1 SGDLS, CDR2 YYNGEE. Trimming pared 0 bases from V and 0 bases from J, leaving 10 bases between. This CDR3 is CASSVGGPSSGNTIYF. For the CDR3, the DNA is TGTGCCAGCAGCGTAGGGGGGCCTAGCTCTGGAAACACCATATATTTT.

The CDR3 loop is CASSTLQGSNEKLFF. The CDR3, as DNA: TGTGCCAGCAGCACCTTACAGGGTTCTAATGAAAAACTGTTTTTT. The chain is built from TRBV7-9 and TRBJ1-4, with D tentatively TRBD1 (6 bases). The length of the CDR3 is 15 residues. Trimming shortened V by 5 bases and J by 3 bases, and 13 bases separated the two germline ends. Germline V gives CDR1 SEHNR, CDR2 FQNEAQ (reference sequence).

This sequence joins TRBV18 and TRBJ2-5, with D perhaps given as TRBD1 or TRBD2 (5 bases each). The CDR3 is 15 amino acids. Germline values: CDR1 KGHSH, CDR2 LQKENI. The V end lost 4 bases, the J end lost 1 base, and 13 bases lay between the germline ends. The CDR3 protein is CASSLAPGTQETQYF. The CDR3 DNA is TGTGCCAGCTCACTTGCCCCAGGGACCCAAGAGACCCAGTACTTC.

The V and J genes are TRBV5-1 and TRBJ1-2; no firm D call. The CDR3 extends over 14 amino acids. The V end was cut by 0 bases, the J end by 5 bases, with 11 bases between. CDR1 is SGHRS and CDR2 is YFSETQ in the germline V gene. CDR3: CASSLVGTSYGYTF. The CDR3 nucleotides read TGCGCCAGCAGCTTGGTCGGCACATCGTATGGCTACACCTTC.

The CDR3 is CASSSSGLAKNIQYF. In nucleotides, the CDR3 is TGTGCCAGCAGTTCGAGTGGACTAGCCAAAAACATTCAGTACTTC. The chain has TRBV6-6 and TRBJ2-4, with a possible D match to TRBD2 (5 bases). Germline CDR1 and CDR2: MNHNY and SVGAGI (reference sequence). Trimming stripped 4 bases from V and 0 bases from J, with 10 bases between. This CDR3 is 15 amino acids long.

This chain joins TRBV29-1 and TRBJ1-4; D is perhaps TRBD1 (6 bases). CDR3 length: 15 residues. CDR1 and CDR2 (germline): SQVTM, ANQGSEA. V was trimmed by 0 bases and J by 6 bases, leaving 14 bases between them. DNA of the CDR3: TGCAGCGTTGAAGATCGGGGGGGGCTTGATGAAAAACTGTTTTTT. Translated: CSVEDRGGLDEKLFF.

With regard to this clone: The sample holds other DNA sequences that translate to the same CDR3. The chain is built from TRBV6-1 and TRBJ2-5; 8 bases are shared with TRBD1. V was clipped by 4 bases and J by 2 bases; unmatched bases: 3. The CDR3 covers 14 residues. The V gene's germline CDR1 is MNHNS and CDR2 SASEGT. CDR3 protein: CASSGGQAQETQYF. CDR3 DNA: TGTGCCAGCAGTGGGGGACAGGCTCAAGAGACCCAGTACTTC.

The V call is TRBV2, the J call TRBJ2-5; the match to TRBD1 covers 11 bases. Germline V gene data show CDR1 as SNHLY and CDR2 as FYNNEI. This CDR3 has 14 amino acids. V was pared by 7 bases and J by 5 bases, with 6 bases of the junction left unmatched. The DNA for the CDR3 is TGTGCCAGCATGTTGGACAGGGGGCCGGAGACCCAGTACTTC. It yields the protein CASMLDRGPETQYF.

The chain joins TRBV19 to TRBJ2-2; 7 positions match TRBD1. The V segment lost 6 bases and the J segment 4 bases; nucleotides outside the gene matches: 14. The CDR3 contains 17 residues. Germline V gene data show CDR1 as LNHDA and CDR2 as SQIVND (reference sequence). The CDR3 nucleotides are TGTGCCAGTAGACGGGACAGTAATCGCCCGGGCACCGGGGAGCTGTTTTTT. Protein product: CASRRDSNRPGTGELFF.

The chain has TRBV5-1 and TRBJ2-5; maybe TRBD1 (6 bases). The CDR3 has 14 amino acids. In germline, CDR1 is SGHRS, CDR2 YFSETQ. Between the trimmed V and J ends, which lost 4 bases and 2 bases, there was a span of 12 bases. The CDR3 DNA follows: TGCGCCAGCAGCAACCGACAGGTACAAGAGACCCAGTACTTC. Translating gives CASSNRQVQETQYF. Full variable domain (outside the CDR3, taken from reference TRBV5-1 and TRBJ2-5): KAGVTQTPRYLIKTRGQQVTLSCSPISGHRSVSWYQQTPGQGLQFLFEYFSETQRNKGNFPGRFSGRQFSNSRSEMNVSTLELGDSALYLCASSNRQVQETQYFGPGTRLLVL.

This chain joins TRBV28 and TRBJ2-7; TRBD1 aligns across 8 bases. V gave up 1 base and J gave up 5 bases; unmatched junction bases: 7. The CDR3 loop spans 15 amino acids. Per germline, CDR1 MDHEN and CDR2 SYDVKM. CDR3 nucleotides: TGTGCCAGCAGTTTATCCGGACAGGGTAAAGACGAGCAGTACTTC. Its protein is CASSLSGQGKDEQYF. The entire variable domain, with the rest obtained from reference TRBV28 and TRBJ2-7, is as follows: DVKVTQSSRYLVKRTGEKVFLECVQDMDHENMFWYRQDPGLGLRLIYFSYDVKMKEKGDIPEGYSVSREKKERFSLILESASTNQTSMYLCASSLSGQGKDEQYFGPGTRLTVT.